Many counts were recorded for the clone carrying this T cell receptor (beta chain). The data are from a study of low-dose radiotherapy and immunotherapy resistance in tumors. Study-level background: Cohort 1 got 0.5 Gy per fraction every 2 weeks, 6.5 Gy in total. Aspirin was administered orally at 300 mg daily for four cycles, commencing on cycle 1 day 1.

Primers targeting TRAV and TRBV primed first-strand cDNA, covering alpha and beta chains. It was with a constant-region primer and a V-primer adapter that TCRs were amplified over approximately 18 PCR cycles. TCRdb recomputed calls from the reads with MiXCR, one row per CDR3 protein. The sample has approximately 100,000 distinct CDR3 sequences; 20% to 25% are singletons. The CDR3 runs 15 residues. Germline V gene lookup returns CDR1 SGHRS and CDR2 YFSETQ. Unmatched junction bases numbered 7, after V lost 4 bases and J lost 6 bases. Time point defined: after trial treatment. Noted treatment: LDRT plus nivolumab, ipilimumab, low-dose cyclophosphamide and aspirin (RACIN trial). The study gave donors nivolumab, ipilimumab, aspirin, low-dose cyclophosphamide and low-dose radiotherapy.

The chain is built from TRBV5-1 and TRBJ1-6; 7 bases are shared with TRBD1. The sequenced sample was PBMCs, obtained after low-dose radiotherapy plus immunotherapy. This clonotype was obtained from a male donor with prostate cancer. The CDR3 DNA reads TGCGCCAGCAGCACTGACCACAGGGGTAATTCACCCCTCCACTTT. The encoded protein is CASSTDHRGNSPLHF. The variable domain in full, with the rest retrieved from reference TRBV5-1 and TRBJ1-6, is KAGVTQTPRYLIKTRGQQVTLSCSPISGHRSVSWYQQTPGQGLQFLFEYFSETQRNKGNFPGRFSGRQFSNSRSEMNVSTLELGDSALYLCASSTDHRGNSPLHFGNGTRLTVT.